The rows below give T cell receptor beta chains drawn from one sample of a study of blood T cells in healthy people across ages. TCRdb re-called the 5' RACE reads with MiXCR, one entry per CDR3 protein. The sample records more than 1,400,000 distinct CDR3 sequences, 40% to 50% being singletons. Sequences were obtained from blood. The receptors stem from a woman aged 18-35 years in good health. CDR3s include the opening cysteine and the closing phenylalanine or tryptophan.

TRBV5-1,CASSFGAESRTREQFF
TRBV20-1,CSAGTRSGDYNEQFF
TRBV5-5,CASSLVTWDRGSNEQYF
TRBV6-6,CASSYNGETYEQYF
TRBV6-5,CASSYSGPGGQPQHF
TRBV18,CASSPDTSESSYEQYF
TRBV7-9,CASSLAAGRDTEAFF
TRBV20-1,CSARGGGEDTQYF
TRBV19,CASSHLAKNIQYF
TRBV7-8,CASSPPSRSMNTEAFF
TRBV28,CASSGPGGSEQFF
TRBV19,CASSGWGVDNEQFF
TRBV7-2,CASSLGAAGTGAISYGYTF
TRBV7-7,CASSLDSGGSYNEQFF
TRBV5-5,CASVSGTGFTGELFF
TRBV5-1,CASSLSSKNSPLHF
TRBV25-1,CASSERQGQDSPLHF
TRBV27,CASADRGGQPQHF
TRBV27,CASSSHSTGGVQPQHF
TRBV6-2/TRBV6-3,CASSYDSSPLHF
TRBV12-3/TRBV12-4,CASTLLPQGASNYGYTF
TRBV10-3,CAIRERTSGGDEQYF
TRBV7-9,CASSFQGEQYF
TRBV7-9,CTSSFGPGGAQYF
TRBV5-1,CASSSRQTSYEQYF
TRBV28,CASSLEGSKKVGNIQYF
TRBV29-1,CSVEQGRCNEQFF
TRBV20-1,CSAPPTRSGETQYF
TRBV4-1,CASSQDVYRVEQYF
TRBV5-1,CASSSDPLSGANVLTF
TRBV5-1,CASSLYLDSYNEQFF
TRBV7-7,CASSLGLGPYNEQFF
TRBV29-1,CSAGYSNQPQHF
TRBV27,CASSPIDRGREQYF
TRBV10-3,CAISEQRWEAFF
TRBV4-1,CASSQDTGGGYSPLHF
TRBV7-8,CASSLGWGMNTEAFF
TRBV5-5,CASSSKSEPSYNEQFF
TRBV3-1,CASSQVGYRSSYEQYF
TRBV4-2,CASSQAGSASTDTQYF
TRBV11-2,CASSLALGANQPQHF
TRBV24-1,CATAGQNEQFF
TRBV12-3/TRBV12-4,CASSSTETQYF
TRBV4-1,CASSQEFGTANKRAQYF
TRBV2,CASRGTGSGGNTIYF
TRBV7-3,CASSPTSYGANVLTF
TRBV15,CATSSTRNSNQPQHF
TRBV5-4,CASSSSGETDTQYF
TRBV12-3/TRBV12-4,CASMGRGPFNSPLHF
TRBV18,CASSPPDRRDTQYF